The clone carrying this T cell receptor (beta chain) was recorded a few times. What it binds is not known. The data stem from a study of identical twins. Trimming pared 0 bases from V and 18 bases from J, leaving 15 bases between. Per germline, CDR1 ENHRY and CDR2 SYGVKD. The CDR3 length is 13 residues. Study-wide results and limits: The same donors were not followed; conclusions instead depended on cross-sectional statistical analysis.

Each cDNA held unique molecular identifiers, and template switching gave it a universal primer site. TCRdb re-derived calls from the 5' RACE reads in MiXCR, one entry per CDR3 protein. The sample lists 450,000 to 600,000 distinct CDR3 sequences, 20% to 25% occurring once. The sample was also reused in another study, on yellow fever vaccine responses in identical twins.

The source of this sequence is a woman in her late teens or twenties in good health. The chain uses TRBV10-3 and TRBJ1-6; maybe TRBD1 (6 bases). The sample comprised CD4+ T cells sorted from blood. The CDR3 reads CAISESRPGASHF. DNA for the CDR3: TGTGCCATCAGTGAGTCCCGCCCAGGGGCAAGCCACTTT.